What follows are 6 T cell receptor beta chains derived from one specimen sequenced in a study of T cell changes during pregnancy in multiple sclerosis. This table comes from immunoSEQ multiplex PCR, and its TCRdb copy is limited to in-frame clones, with some not included. In the table there are around 44,000 clones, about 88% of which are singletons. Sample: CD4+ T cells from peripheral blood mononuclear cells, taken in the second trimester of pregnancy. The receptor source for this set is a female donor with multiple sclerosis, enrolled in a pregnancy study.

The chain has TRBV28 and TRBJ2-2; 8 positions agree with TRBD1. There are 16 residues in the CDR3. The V gene end was trimmed by 6 bases and the J gene end by 8 bases; junction bases not matched to a gene: 14. Germline-derived CDR1 and CDR2 are MDHEN and SYDVKM. CDR3: CASSGLRTGLWGELFF. CDR3 DNA: TGTGCCAGCAGCGGATTACGGACAGGGTTATGGGGGGAGCTGTTTTTT.

The gene calls are TRBV7-8 and TRBJ1-3; 9 bases line up with TRBD1. The V gene's germline CDR1 is SGHVS and CDR2 FQNEAQ. This CDR3 comprises 14 residues. Unmatched junction bases numbered 7, after V lost 5 bases and J lost 8 bases. The CDR3, as DNA: TGTGCCAGCAGCATACAGGGGGCTAGAGACACCATATATTTT. Translating it yields CASSIQGARDTIYF.

This clone was detected only once. V is TRBV6-1 and J is TRBJ2-2, with D possibly TRBD1 on 5 matching bases. The germline V gene has CDR1 MNHNS and CDR2 SASEGT. This CDR3 spans 14 amino acids. V was pared by 3 bases and J by 6 bases, with 11 bases between. The CDR3 bases are TGTGCCAGCAGTGACAGGGCGGATTCCGGGGAGCTGTTTTTT. Its translation is CASSDRADSGELFF.

The chain uses TRBV19 and TRBJ1-4; 10 bases fit TRBD1. Germline V gene sequence: CDR1 LNHDA, CDR2 SQIVND (reference sequence). The CDR3 extends over 15 amino acids. Trimming took 8 bases from V and 0 from J; bases not matched to a gene: 3. The DNA of the CDR3 is TGTGCCAGTGCGACAGGGGGCGCAACTAATGAAAAACTGTTTTTT. Its protein is CASATGGATNEKLFF.

The chain has TRBV19 and TRBJ2-5; maybe TRBD1 (6 bases). Trimming took off 11 bases at V and 1 base at J, with 23 bases between the two ends. CDR3 size: 16 residues. Per germline, CDR1 LNHDA and CDR2 SQIVND (reference sequence). DNA for the CDR3: TGTGCCTCGACCAGGGGCGGGCTAAACCCCCAAGAGACCCAGTACTTC. Its protein product is CASTRGGLNPQETQYF.

The J gene is TRBJ2-1, the V gene TRBV27, with D perhaps TRBD1 (5 bases). The CDR3 totals 16 residues. Trimming took off 6 bases at V and 2 bases at J, with 17 bases between the two ends. CDR1 is MNHEY and CDR2 is SMNVEV in the germline V gene (reference sequence). CDR3: CASRLGLHSTYNEQFF. The CDR3 bases are TGTGCCAGCAGGCTGGGGCTACATTCAACCTACAATGAGCAGTTCTTC.